This T cell receptor beta chain was captured by sequencing in a study of human T cells and chemical hapten exposure. Turning to the study itself: There were per-sample TCR yield variations, arising mainly from small pooled library volume differences.

The length of the CDR3 is 14 residues. The V gene's germline CDR1 is MNHNY and CDR2 SVGAGI (reference sequence). V dropped 6 bases and J dropped 7; count of bases not matched to a gene: 8. TCRdb re-called the RACE reads with MiXCR, one entry per CDR3 protein. This table holds about 49,000 distinct CDR3 sequences, about a tenth found once. Regarding time point: patch test 1, 2 weeks after DPC sensitization. Specified treatment: therapeutic diphenylcyclopropenone sensitization with weekly scalp DPC. Blood collection took place prior to placing each patch test. This clonotype was recorded many times. The sequencing here drew on whole blood, taken in connection with sensitization to the hapten diphenylcyclopropenone (DPC). This receptor was identified in a woman between 45 and 60 years old with alopecia areata. Some clones in this sample may be carry-over from other donors' samples. J is TRBJ1-2 and V is TRBV6-6; TRBD1 agrees at 10 bases. CDR3 bases: TGTGCCAGCAGCCCCCTGGGACAGGGGTTTGGCTACACCTTC. Amino acids: CASSPLGQGFGYTF.